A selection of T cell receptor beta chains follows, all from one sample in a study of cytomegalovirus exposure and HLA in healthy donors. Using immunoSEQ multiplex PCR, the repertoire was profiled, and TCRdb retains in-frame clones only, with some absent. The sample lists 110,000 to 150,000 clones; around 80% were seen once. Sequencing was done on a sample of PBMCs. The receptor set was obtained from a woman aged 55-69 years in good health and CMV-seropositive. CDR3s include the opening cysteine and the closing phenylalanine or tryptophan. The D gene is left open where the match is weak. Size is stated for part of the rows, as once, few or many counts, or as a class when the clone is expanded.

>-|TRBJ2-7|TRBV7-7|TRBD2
TGTGCTAGCAGCATTGCTAGCGGGGCCTACGAGCAGTACTTC
CASSIASGAYEQYF
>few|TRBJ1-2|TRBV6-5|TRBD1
TGTGCCAGCAGTATGTCAGGGGGAGCCTATGGCTACACCTTC
CASSMSGGAYGYTF
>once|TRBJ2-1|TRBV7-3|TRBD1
TGTGCCAGCAGCCCTTCCGACAGGGCCTACAATGAGCAGTTCTTC
CASSPSDRAYNEQFF
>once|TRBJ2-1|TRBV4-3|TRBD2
TGCGCCAGCAGCCAAGATCTGACTAGCGGGACCCGGTACAATGAGCAGTTCTTC
CASSQDLTSGTRYNEQFF
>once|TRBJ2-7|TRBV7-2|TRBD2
TGTGCCAGCAGCTTACATGGGACTAGCGGGACCTACGAGCAGTACTTC
CASSLHGTSGTYEQYF
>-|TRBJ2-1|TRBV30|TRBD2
TGTGCCTGGATGACTAGCGGGAGTCTGGATGAGCAGTTCTTC
CAWMTSGSLDEQFF
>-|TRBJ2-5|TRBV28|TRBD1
TGTGCCAGCAGGGATCAGGGGGCTAAAGAGACCCAGTACTTC
CASRDQGAKETQYF
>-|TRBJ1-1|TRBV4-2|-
TGTGCCAGCAGCGATTTGGGCGGGGGCTCTGAAGCTTTCTTT
CASSDLGGGSEAFF
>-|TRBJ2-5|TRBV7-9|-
TGTGCCAGCAGCTTAGGCAGGGAGACCCAGTACTTC
CASSLGRETQYF
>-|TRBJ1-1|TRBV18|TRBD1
TGTGCCAGCTCCCCTATACAGGGGCGAGGGATGAACACTGAAGCTTTCTTT
CASSPIQGRGMNTEAFF